What follows are 27 T cell receptor beta chains derived from one specimen sequenced in a study of shared clonotypes between healthy human individuals. The protocol was immunoSEQ multiplex PCR, while the TCRdb copy is restricted to in-frame clones and leaves out a portion. Here the sample spans about 1 million clones, approximately 68% being singletons. Sequencing used memory CD4+ T cells sorted from blood. Subset noted: CD45RA-negative fraction. The receptors come from a man in his late teens or twenties in good health.

The rearrangement joins TRBV23-1 to TRBJ2-7; either TRBD1 or TRBD2 may fit D (6 bases each). TRBV23-1 is sorted into the ORF group, with uncertain function. This CDR3 contains 13 residues. The V end was cut by 7 bases, the J end by 3 bases, with 13 bases between. The CDR3 protein is CASKGGNDYEQYF. The CDR3 DNA sequence: TGCGCCAGCAAAGGGGGGAATGACTACGAGCAGTACTTC.

The J gene is TRBJ2-5, the V gene TRBV14; D gene unclear. Trimming pared 8 bases from V and 0 bases from J, leaving 4 bases between. Germline CDR1 and CDR2: SGHDN and FVKESK. The CDR3 loop spans 11 amino acids. The CDR3 DNA reads TGTGCCAGCGGCTACCAAGAGACCCAGTACTTC. Translating gives CASGYQETQYF.

The chain carries TRBV7-2 and TRBJ2-7, with D possibly being TRBD1 (5 bases). The CDR3 extends over 14 amino acids. Germline V CDR1 and CDR2: SGHTA, FQGNSA. V dropped 2 bases and J dropped 7 bases, with 15 bases sitting between them. The DNA of the CDR3 is TGTGCCAGCAGCTTACCAGGGCTCCTACGAGAGCAGTACTTC. Translated, it gives CASSLPGLLREQYF.

The chain uses TRBV6-1 and TRBJ2-5; TRBD2 might be the D (5 bases). The CDR3 covers 15 residues. Trimming shortened V by 4 bases and J by 1 base, and 13 bases separated the two germline ends. Per germline, CDR1 MNHNS and CDR2 SASEGT. The CDR3 region has the DNA TGTGCCAGCAGTGTCCTAGCTAACCTCCAAGAGACCCAGTACTTC. Translating gives CASSVLANLQETQYF.

The gene calls are TRBV19 and TRBJ2-7; 9 nucleotides match TRBD1. Per the germline V gene, CDR1 is LNHDA and CDR2 is SQIVND (reference sequence). After removal of 4 bases from V and 2 bases from J, the junction contained 9 bases not matched to a gene. The length of the CDR3 is 16 residues. CDR3 in DNA: TGTGCCAGTAGTACCCTATGGGGACAGGGAACCTACGAGCAGTACTTC. This gives the protein CASSTLWGQGTYEQYF.

The rearrangement joins TRBV7-2 to TRBJ2-7, with 8 bases aligning to TRBD2. The CDR3 has 17 residues. With 3 bases clipped from V and 2 bases from J, the junction kept 12 bases outside the gene matches. Per the germline V gene, CDR1 is SGHTA and CDR2 is FQGNSA. The CDR3 sequence: CASSLVSGTWEPYEQYF. Here the CDR3 DNA reads TGTGCCAGCAGCTTGGTTAGCGGGACTTGGGAACCCTACGAGCAGTACTTC. Using reference TRBV7-2 and TRBJ2-7 for the parts outside the CDR3, the full variable domain is GAGVSQSPSNKVTEKGKDVELRCDPISGHTALYWYRQSLGQGLEFLIYFQGNSAPDKSGLPSDRFSAERTGGSVSTLTIQRTQQEDSAVYLCASSLVSGTWEPYEQYFGPGTRLTVT.

The chain couples TRBV15 to TRBJ2-1; D unresolved. V dropped 1 base and J dropped 7 bases, with 8 bases sitting between them. CDR1 LNHNV and CDR2 YYDKDF come from the germline V gene (reference sequence). This CDR3 has 13 residues. The CDR3: CATSRVPENEQFF. CDR3 DNA: TGTGCCACCAGCAGAGTACCGGAAAATGAGCAGTTCTTC.

This clone turned up a few times. The chain is built from TRBV15 and TRBJ2-1; perhaps TRBD1 as D (6 bases). Trimming removed 3 bases from V and 15 bases from J, with 24 bases in between. This CDR3 region has 15 residues. The V gene's germline CDR1 is LNHNV and CDR2 YYDKDF (reference sequence). CDR3 in DNA: TGTGCCACCAGCAGCAAGAGCCGGGACATCGTCCTTCCGTTCTTC. This translates into CATSSKSRDIVLPFF.

The V gene is TRBV28, the J gene TRBJ2-4; perhaps TRBD2 as D (6 bases). The CDR3 sequence is 15 residues long. The V end was cut by 3 bases, the J end by 1 base, with 10 bases between. Germline V gene lookup returns CDR1 MDHEN and CDR2 SYDVKM. DNA of the CDR3: TGTGCCAGCAGTTTGTTTGGGGGGGCCAAAAACATTCAGTACTTC. This encodes CASSLFGGAKNIQYF.

This clone was counted a few times. This sequence joins TRBV27 and TRBJ2-1; D is undetermined. The germline V gene encodes CDR1 MNHEY and CDR2 SMNVEV (reference sequence). This CDR3 spans 14 amino acids. Deletions cut 1 base from V and 2 bases from J, with 6 bases between. Here the CDR3 DNA reads TGTGCCAGCAGTTTATACAGCGCCTACAATGAGCAGTTCTTC. Translating it yields CASSLYSAYNEQFF.

V and J are TRBV19 and TRBJ2-5; 10 bases match TRBD2. J was trimmed by 7 bases and V by 2 bases; bases with no gene match: 16. CDR3 length equals 18 residues. CDR1 LNHDA and CDR2 SQIVND come from the germline V gene (reference sequence). The DNA for the CDR3 is TGTGCCAGTAGTATAAATGGGGGTACTAGCGGGACACTGGGGACCCAGTACTTC. Translated, it gives CASSINGGTSGTLGTQYF.

Turning to this clone: This may stem from a read error, because a much larger clone lies one nucleotide away. This sample also contains other DNA sequences that code for the same CDR3. The chain links TRBV11-2 to TRBJ2-5; D is unresolved. V shed 1 base and J shed 5 bases, with 2 bases lying between them. Germline V gives CDR1 SGHAT, CDR2 FQNNGV. CDR3 length equals 11 residues. The CDR3 loop reads CASSLGETQYF. In DNA form, the CDR3 reads TGTGCCAGCAGCTTAGGCGAGACCCAGTACTTC.

The gene calls are TRBV6-5 and TRBJ1-1; unclear D gene. The CDR3 covers 12 residues. Germline V gives CDR1 MNHEY, CDR2 SVGAGI. Trimming removed 5 bases from V and 6 bases from J, with 10 bases in between. The CDR3 sequence is CASSPRNSEAFF. Written as DNA, the CDR3 is TGTGCCAGCAGTCCCCGCAACTCTGAAGCTTTCTTT.

The chain carries TRBV2 and TRBJ2-7; D gene ambiguous. The CDR3 loop spans 12 amino acids. V shed 7 bases and J shed 4 bases, with 11 bases lying between them. CDR1 SNHLY and CDR2 FYNNEI come from the germline V gene. The CDR3 DNA is TGTGCCAGCACGGGTTCATTTTACGAGCAGTACTTC. Protein product: CASTGSFYEQYF.

The J gene is TRBJ2-7, the V gene TRBV5-6, with D hard to call. CDR3 size: 17 residues. Germline V gene sequence: CDR1 SGHDT, CDR2 YYEEEE. V lost 1 base and J 0 bases, leaving 17 bases between the germline ends. CDR3: CASSLLNGNWGSYEQYF. The CDR3 DNA reads as TGTGCCAGCAGCTTGCTTAATGGGAATTGGGGCTCCTACGAGCAGTACTTC.

The chain employs TRBV6-1 and TRBJ2-2, with D maybe TRBD2 (6 bases). V lost 2 bases to trimming and J lost 4 bases, with 11 bases between them. Germline CDR1 MNHNS, CDR2 SASEGT. CDR3 length equals 15 residues. As DNA, the CDR3 is TGTGCCAGCAGTGAACAACTAGCTGCCACCGGGGAGCTGTTTTTT. As protein: CASSEQLAATGELFF.

The J gene is TRBJ2-5, the V gene TRBV5-1; a possible D gene is TRBD1 (5 bases). In germline, CDR1 is SGHRS, CDR2 YFSETQ. This CDR3 contains 14 residues. The V end lost 4 bases, the J end lost 0 bases, and 10 bases lay between the germline ends. The CDR3 spells CASSPDTHQETQYF. In DNA form, the CDR3 reads TGCGCCAGCAGCCCGGACACCCACCAAGAGACCCAGTACTTC.

Of note for this clone: This CDR3 is also generated by other DNA sequences in the sample. The V and J genes are TRBV7-8 and TRBJ1-2; D is undetermined. Trimming cost V 1 base and J 5 bases, with 5 bases left between them. Germline CDR1 SGHVS, CDR2 FQNEAQ. The CDR3 totals 12 residues. As DNA, the CDR3 is TGTGCCAGCAGCTTAGGTCCGTATGGCTACACCTTC. Its protein product is CASSLGPYGYTF. Full variable domain (missing parts from reference TRBV7-8 and TRBJ1-2): GAGVSQSPRYKVAKRGQDVALRCDPISGHVSLFWYQQALGQGPEFLTYFQNEAQLDKSGLPSDRFFAERPEGSVSTLKIQRTQQEDSAVYLCASSLGPYGYTFGSGTRLTVV.

This clone has a single count. J is TRBJ1-3 and V is TRBV4-1; TRBD1 aligns across 10 bases. Germline-derived CDR1 and CDR2 are MGHRA and YSYEKL. V dropped 4 bases and J dropped 12; count of bases not matched to a gene: 6. The CDR3 is 13 residues long. The CDR3 protein is CASSPWDRGGIYF. The CDR3 DNA follows: TGCGCCAGCAGCCCTTGGGACAGGGGCGGCATATATTTT.

Concerning this clone: Other nucleotide sequences in the sample specify the same CDR3. The chain links TRBV5-4 to TRBJ2-5; D perhaps matches TRBD2 (5 bases). Between the trimmed V and J ends, which lost 4 bases and 2 bases, there was a span of 12 bases. CDR3 length equals 14 residues. Germline CDR1 is SGHNT and CDR2 is YYREEE (reference sequence). CDR3 in amino acids: CASSPRLAQETQYF. The CDR3 region has the DNA TGTGCCAGCAGCCCAAGGCTAGCACAAGAGACCCAGTACTTC.

This clone occurred a few times. The chain is built from TRBV19 and TRBJ2-4; perhaps TRBD1 as D (7 bases). Germline CDR1 is LNHDA and CDR2 is SQIVND (reference sequence). This CDR3 is built from 16 residues. V was pared by 5 bases and J by 6 bases, with 20 bases between. CDR3 in amino acids: CASSPGGRRDPNIQYF. The CDR3 DNA is TGTGCCAGTAGTCCAGGGGGACGGAGGGACCCAAACATTCAGTACTTC.

The genes are TRBV5-1 and TRBJ2-1; no clear D gene. Germline V gene data show CDR1 as SGHRS and CDR2 as YFSETQ. V was cut by 4 bases and J by 10 bases, with 27 bases left in between. The CDR3 has 17 residues. In DNA, the CDR3 is TGCGCCAGCAGCCCAAAGAAACAGACGGGTCTTCGAACGGAGCAGTTCTTC. Translation: CASSPKKQTGLRTEQFF.

This rearrangement joins TRBV20-1 to TRBJ1-1, with unresolved D. The germline CDR1 and CDR2 sequences are DFQATT and SNEGSKA (reference sequence). CDR3 length: 11 residues. V lost 5 bases and J lost 10, with 14 bases in between. DNA of the CDR3: TGCAGTGCTTTAGACTCAAGTGGAGCTTTCTTT. Translated: CSALDSSGAFF.

The genes are TRBV7-2 and TRBJ2-5; 10 nucleotides agree with TRBD2. This CDR3 has 16 residues. Unmatched junction bases numbered 11, after V lost 5 bases and J lost 5 bases. From germline, CDR1 is SGHTA and CDR2 FQGNSA. CDR3 DNA sequence: TGTGCCAGCAGCCCCGAAAGCGGGGGGGCCGGGGAGACCCAGTACTTC. It specifies CASSPESGGAGETQYF. Variable domain in full (rest from reference TRBV7-2 and TRBJ2-5): GAGVSQSPSNKVTEKGKDVELRCDPISGHTALYWYRQSLGQGLEFLIYFQGNSAPDKSGLPSDRFSAERTGGSVSTLTIQRTQQEDSAVYLCASSPESGGAGETQYFGPGTRLLVL.

The chain is built from TRBV2 and TRBJ2-1, with 11 bases lining up with TRBD1. V trimming: 4 bases; J trimming: 7 bases; junction bases outside the gene matches: 12. The CDR3 length is 17 residues. The germline V gene encodes CDR1 SNHLY and CDR2 FYNNEI. CDR3 bases: TGTGCCAGCAGTGGCCCCCTCGGACAGGGGGCAGGGAATGAGCAGTTCTTC. Its protein is CASSGPLGQGAGNEQFF.

This clone was counted only a few times. The V call is TRBV19, the J call TRBJ1-5; D gene uncertain. Germline CDR1 reads LNHDA; CDR2 reads SQIVND (reference sequence). The CDR3 loop spans 13 amino acids. V dropped 8 bases and J dropped 0 bases, with 8 bases sitting between them. The CDR3 sequence: CASGGNSNQPQHF. CDR3 DNA: TGTGCCAGTGGTGGGAATAGCAATCAGCCCCAGCATTTT.

A few counts support this clone. The V call is TRBV10-3, the J call TRBJ1-2; D not certain. Trimming shortened V by 3 bases and J by 3 bases, and 8 bases separated the two germline ends. CDR3 length equals 13 residues. Germline-derived CDR1 and CDR2 are ENHRY and SYGVKD. CDR3 nucleotide sequence: TGTGCCATCAGTGAAGCACAGTACTATGGCTACACCTTC. The encoded protein is CAISEAQYYGYTF.